These T cell receptor beta chains were read from a single sample in a study of naive and memory T cell subsets. TCRdb reanalysed the UMI-ligation and nested PCR reads using MiXCR and keeps one entry per CDR3 protein. The sample lists some 82,000 distinct CDR3 sequences, over 9% occurring once. Sequencing input: naive CD4+ T cells from blood. The receptors shown here come from a human donor in good health. CDR3s include the opening cysteine and the closing phenylalanine or tryptophan. A D gene is named only where the DNA matches it firmly. Clone size appears in some rows only: once, few, many, or a class for an expanded clone.

.	13	TRBV12-3/TRBV12-4	few	TRBJ2-5	CASSLGLVETQYF	TGTGCCAGCAGTTTAGGACTAGTTGAGACCCAGTACTTC
.	17	TRBV6-6	few	TRBJ2-3	CASSSFSRSRSTDTQYF	TGTGCCAGCAGTTCCTTCAGCCGGTCTAGGAGCACAGATACGCAGTATTTT
.	15	TRBV12-3/TRBV12-4	.	TRBJ1-3	CASSLGESSGNTIYF	TGTGCCAGCAGTTTAGGTGAGAGCTCTGGAAACACCATATATTTT
.	11	TRBV20-1	few	TRBJ2-7	CSARGYYEQYF	TGCAGTGCTAGAGGGTACTACGAGCAGTACTTC
.	11	TRBV7-2	many	TRBJ2-5	CASSFGETQYF	TGTGCCAGCAGCTTTGGCGAGACCCAGTACTTC
TRBD1	15	TRBV28	.	TRBJ1-3	CASSPRTGSGNTIYF	TGTGCCAGCAGTCCACGGACAGGCTCTGGAAACACCATATATTTT
TRBD1	16	TRBV20-1	.	TRBJ1-4	CSASGTGKWSNEKLFF	TGCAGTGCTAGCGGGACAGGGAAGTGGTCTAATGAAAAACTGTTTTTT
.	14	TRBV7-9	.	TRBJ2-7	CASSLTSRSSEQYF	TGTGCCAGCAGCTTAACTTCCAGGTCCTCCGAGCAGTACTTC
.	17	TRBV11-1	many	TRBJ2-3	CASSLSIRGGVTDTQYF	TGTGCCAGCAGCTTGTCTATCCGAGGGGGAGTCACAGATACGCAGTATTTT
TRBD2	15	TRBV7-2	many	TRBJ2-3	CASSPRGGLADTQYF	TGTGCCAGCAGCCCCCGAGGCGGACTAGCGGATACGCAGTATTTT
.	15	TRBV27	few	TRBJ2-1	CASSLSTTSYNEQFF	TGTGCCAGCAGTTTGTCCACCACGAGCTACAATGAGCAGTTCTTC
.	17	TRBV3-1	few	TRBJ2-7	CASSQEWSGTGVSEQYF	TGTGCCAGCAGCCAAGAATGGTCCGGGACGGGTGTGAGTGAGCAGTACTTC
.	14	TRBV20-1	many	TRBJ1-5	CSARMTARNQPQHF	TGCAGTGCTAGAATGACAGCCCGTAATCAGCCCCAGCATTTT
TRBD2	14	TRBV10-3	.	TRBJ2-7	CAISRLAGGYEQYF	TGTGCCATCAGTCGGCTAGCGGGAGGGTACGAGCAGTACTTC
.	16	TRBV6-5	few	TRBJ2-3	CASSYSGIPSTDTQYF	TGTGCCAGCAGTTACTCCGGGATACCAAGCACAGATACGCAGTATTTT
.	15	TRBV9	many	TRBJ2-1	CASSVDGGRYNEQFF	TGTGCCAGCAGCGTAGACGGGGGGCGCTACAATGAGCAGTTCTTC
.	16	TRBV20-1	many	TRBJ2-1	CSAKEERRVGLGEQFF	TGCAGTGCAAAGGAGGAAAGGAGGGTGGGATTGGGGGAGCAGTTCTTC
TRBD2	15	TRBV7-2	few	TRBJ2-7	CASSLEAGGIYEQYF	TGTGCCAGCAGCTTAGAGGCGGGGGGCATCTACGAGCAGTACTTC
.	14	TRBV18	.	TRBJ2-3	CASSPAGRTDTQYF	TGTGCCAGCTCACCAGCCGGGCGGACAGATACGCAGTATTTT
.	12	TRBV9	few	TRBJ1-1	CASSQGSREAFF	TGTGCCAGCAGTCAGGGTTCCCGAGAAGCTTTCTTT
.	13	TRBV11-3	many	TRBJ1-5	CASSRGVNQPQHF	TGTGCCAGCAGCCGGGGAGTCAATCAGCCCCAGCATTTT